Below are 10 T cell receptor beta chains sequenced from a single sample in a study of cytomegalovirus exposure and HLA in healthy donors (dated by TCRdb to the late 2010s). Receptor amplification or capture employed the immunoSEQ multiplex PCR assay. The multiplex PCR relied on a mix of 60 forward primers for TCR Vbeta segments and 13 reverse primers for TCR Jbeta segments. TCRdb's version of the immuneACCESS table is confined to in-frame rearrangements and falls short of the full clone set. An unresolved V gene accounts for under half of the shortfall where checked; the remainder is of unknown origin. The sample records 90,000 to 110,000 clones, approximately 71% of which are singletons. The top ten clonotypes cover under 9.5% of the sample. Input material: PBMCs. Source of these receptors: a man in his forties in good health and CMV-seronegative.

The rearrangement joins TRBV6-5 to TRBJ2-2, with D tentatively TRBD1 (5 bases). V lost 9 bases to trimming and J lost 0 bases, with 11 bases between them. CDR1 is MNHEY, CDR2 SVGAGI, per germline. The CDR3 extends over 14 amino acids. Written as DNA, the CDR3 is TGTGCCAGTTTCGACAGTGCGAACACCGGGGAGCTGTTTTTT. Translated: CASFDSANTGELFF.

The chain links TRBV30 to TRBJ2-3; 8 bases map to TRBD2. This CDR3 is built from 14 residues. Germline trimming cut 1 base from V and 6 bases from J; bases unmatched to any gene: 6. CDR1 is GTSNPN, CDR2 SVGIG, per germline (reference sequence). The CDR3 reads CAWSGPGGWDTQYF. The CDR3, as DNA: TGTGCCTGGAGTGGTCCGGGGGGGTGGGATACGCAGTATTTT. Drawing the rest from reference TRBV30 and TRBJ2-3, the complete variable domain is SQTIHQWPATLVQPVGSPLSLECTVEGTSNPNLYWYRQAAGRGLQLLFYSVGIGQISSEVPQNLSASRPQDRQFILSSKKLLLSDSGFYLCAWSGPGGWDTQYFGPGTRLTVL.

The chain carries TRBV5-1 and TRBJ2-1; TRBD2 aligns across 16 bases. V shed 3 bases, J shed 4 bases, and the junction held 10 bases outside the gene matches. The CDR3 spans 19 residues. Germline CDR1 reads SGHRS; CDR2 reads YFSETQ. This chain's CDR3 is CASSSMGTSGGARYNEQFF. In nucleotides, the CDR3 is TGCGCCAGCAGCTCGATGGGGACTAGCGGGGGGGCACGGTACAATGAGCAGTTCTTC.

With respect to this clone: At one end the junction does not follow the germline gene, possibly because of a read error. The V and J genes are TRBV28 and TRBJ2-7; 8 nucleotides agree with TRBD1. CDR3 length equals 17 residues. The V gene's germline CDR1 is MDHEN and CDR2 SYDVKM. Written as DNA, the CDR3 is TGTGCCAGCACCAGCAGCAGGGGGCAATTCAGGACCTACGGGCAGTACTTC. Amino acids: CASTSSRGQFRTYGQYF.

About this clone itself: The junction does not match germline at one end; this may be a read error. The same CDR3 arises from other DNA sequences in this sample as well. The J gene is TRBJ1-1, the V gene TRBV7-9; possibly TRBD1 for D (5 bases). This CDR3 is 14 amino acids long. CDR1 is SEHNR, CDR2 FQNEAQ, per germline (reference sequence). CDR3 residues: CASSFGGVDTEAFF. The CDR3 nucleotides read TGTGCTAGCAGCTTCGGGGGGGTCGACACTGAAGCTTTCTTT.

The chain is built from TRBV30 and TRBJ2-5; 16 nucleotides align to TRBD2. Trimming cost V 4 bases and J 4 bases; bases outside gene matches: 6. This CDR3 is built from 16 residues. CDR1 GTSNPN and CDR2 SVGIG come from the germline V gene (reference sequence). The CDR3 spells CAWTGTSGGARETQYF. The CDR3 nucleotides are TGTGCCTGGACAGGGACTAGCGGGGGGGCGAGAGAGACCCAGTACTTC.

The chain employs TRBV5-1 and TRBJ2-7, with D perhaps TRBD1 (7 bases). CDR1 and CDR2 from the germline V gene are SGHRS and YFSETQ. V was shortened by 4 bases and J by 2 bases, with 16 bases between the two germline ends. The CDR3 spans 15 residues. The CDR3 coding sequence is TGCGCCAGCAGCCTCGGACAGGAGGGGGCCTACGAGCAGTACTTC. Translated: CASSLGQEGAYEQYF.

The chain couples TRBV7-3 to TRBJ2-7; a possible D gene is TRBD2 (5 bases). Germline V gene sequence: CDR1 SGHTA, CDR2 FQGTGA. V dropped 0 bases and J dropped 4 bases, with 7 bases sitting between them. This CDR3 spans 13 amino acids. CDR3 DNA sequence: TGTGCCAGCAGCTTAACTAGCGAATACGAGCAGTACTTC. Translated, it gives CASSLTSEYEQYF.

The chain couples TRBV5-4 to TRBJ2-7; TRBD2 aligns across 13 bases. The germline gives CDR1 SGHNT, CDR2 YYREEE (reference sequence). The CDR3 runs 16 residues. V shed 3 bases and J 2 bases; nucleotides not matched to a gene: 5. CDR3 sequence: CASSSGGLAGAYEQYF. For the CDR3, the DNA is TGTGCCAGCAGCTCCGGAGGACTAGCGGGGGCCTACGAGCAGTACTTC.

This clone appeared a few times. The chain links TRBV6-6 to TRBJ1-1; D is possibly TRBD1 (5 bases). Germline CDR1 is MNHNY and CDR2 is SVGAGI (reference sequence). The CDR3 contains 13 residues. Trimming pared 2 bases from V and 5 bases from J, leaving 9 bases between. In DNA, the CDR3 is TGTGCCAGCAGTTACGGGGGACTTACTGAAGCTTTCTTT. Translation: CASSYGGLTEAFF.